Presented here are 26 T cell receptor beta chains from one specimen sequenced in a study of T cell responses to AZD1222 COVID-19 vaccine. Libraries were prepared by immunoSEQ multiplex PCR; TCRdb keeps only in-frame clonotypes and omits some of them. The profile covers 80,000 or so clones, with 70% to 90% appearing a single time and around 1.5% taken by the ten largest. The sequences come from peripheral blood, collected on day 0 of AZD1222 vaccination. Source of these receptors: an adult in good health.

V usage is TRBV27 and J usage is TRBJ1-1; 7 bases match TRBD1. Germline CDR1 is MNHEY and CDR2 is SMNVEV (reference sequence). The CDR3 is 15 amino acids. The trim removed 5 bases at V and 4 bases at J, leaving 10 bases unmatched. The CDR3 spells CASSPHRGRGTEAFF. CDR3 sequence (DNA): TGTGCCAGCAGTCCCCACAGGGGTCGTGGCACTGAAGCTTTCTTT.

This chain links TRBV6-5 with TRBJ1-2, with 7 bases identical to TRBD1. With V trimmed by 2 bases and J by 5 bases, 5 bases remained unmatched. From germline, CDR1 is MNHEY and CDR2 SVGAGI. The CDR3 length is 14 residues. The CDR3 region has the DNA TGTGCCAGCAGTTACGGAGGGGGCGAGTATGGCTACACCTTC. It yields the protein CASSYGGGEYGYTF.

The chain recombines TRBV9 with TRBJ2-1; D gene uncertain. The CDR3 loop spans 13 amino acids. Germline V lookup: CDR1 SGDLS, CDR2 YYNGEE. The V end lost 0 bases, the J end lost 10 bases, and 11 bases lay between the germline ends. DNA of the CDR3: TGTGCCAGCAGCGTAGATCTGGGTTACGAGCAGTTCTTC. This codes for CASSVDLGYEQFF.

This clone was found once. The chain carries TRBV12-3 or TRBV12-4 and TRBJ1-1; D uncertain. V dropped 6 bases and J dropped 11 bases, with 13 bases sitting between them. The CDR3 runs to 11 residues. CDR3 amino acids: CASRIDSGAFF. In DNA, the CDR3 is TGTGCCAGCAGGATTGACTCTGGCGCTTTCTTT.

The DNA of the CDR3 is TGCAGCGTAGCTCACAGGGGTGCGAGCACAGATACGCAGTATTTT. Its translation is CSVAHRGASTDTQYF. The genes are TRBV29-1 and TRBJ2-3, with 7 bases aligning to TRBD1. This CDR3 comprises 15 residues. In germline, CDR1 is SQVTM, CDR2 ANQGSEA. J gave up 0 bases and V 6 bases, and 9 bases lay outside the gene matches.

The chain has TRBV6-5 and TRBJ2-1, with TRBD1 matching over 7 bases. In germline, CDR1 is MNHEY, CDR2 SVGAGI. V dropped 8 bases and J dropped 3; count of bases not matched to a gene: 10. This CDR3 contains 15 residues. The CDR3 reads CASSTARDSYNEQFF. The CDR3 region has the DNA TGTGCCAGCTCCACTGCCCGGGACAGCTACAATGAGCAGTTCTTC.

The chain carries TRBV6-1 and TRBJ2-3; no reliable D call. Trimming pared 0 bases from V and 0 bases from J, leaving 4 bases between. The CDR3 runs 14 residues. Looked up from germline, CDR1 is MNHNS and CDR2 is SASEGT. In DNA, the CDR3 is TGTGCCAGCAGTGAAGCCCCCAGCACAGATACGCAGTATTTT. Protein: CASSEAPSTDTQYF.

This clone was seen only once. The rearrangement links TRBV11-3 to TRBJ2-3, with 7 bases identical to TRBD1. The J segment lost 0 bases and the V segment lost 3 bases, leaving 0 bases of the junction unmatched. The germline CDR1 and CDR2 sequences are SGHNT and YENEEA. The CDR3 spans 14 residues. Written as DNA, the CDR3 is TGTGCCAGCAGCTTGGGACAGAGCACAGATACGCAGTATTTT. This sequence encodes CASSLGQSTDTQYF.

The chain has TRBV30 and TRBJ1-5; no firm D call. The length of the CDR3 is 15 residues. Germline assignment: CDR1 GTSNPN and CDR2 SVGIG (reference sequence). Trimming took 5 bases from V and 5 from J, leaving 19 bases between them. The DNA for the CDR3 is TGTGCCTGGGGTACCGGACCAGGCCTCCATCAGCCCCAGCATTTT. Translating gives CAWGTGPGLHQPQHF.

The V and J genes are TRBV4-3 and TRBJ1-3; D not certain. Trimming took 4 bases from V and 0 from J, leaving 13 bases between them. The CDR3 is made up of 16 amino acids. The germline CDR1 and CDR2 sequences are LGHNA and YSLEER. CDR3: CASSPALLGSGNTIYF. The CDR3 bases are TGCGCCAGCAGCCCCGCACTCTTGGGCTCTGGAAACACCATATATTTT.

The chain couples TRBV3-1 (or the pseudogene TRBV3-2) to TRBJ1-1; D uncertain. The germline CDR1 and CDR2 sequences are LGHDT and YNNKEL (reference sequence). V gave up 5 bases and J gave up 4 bases, with 8 bases separating them. The CDR3 runs to 12 residues. CDR3 nucleotides: TGTGCCAGCAGCTCACATCCCACTGAAGCTTTCTTT. Amino acids: CASSSHPTEAFF.

The chain has TRBV6-5 and TRBJ1-1, with 7 bases fitting TRBD1. V was clipped by 3 bases and J by 4 bases; unmatched bases: 8. Per germline, CDR1 MNHEY and CDR2 SVGAGI. The CDR3 sequence is 15 residues long. CDR3 residues: CASSYTGDVVTEAFF. The DNA of the CDR3 is TGTGCCAGCAGTTATACAGGGGATGTCGTCACTGAAGCTTTCTTT.

The V gene is TRBV6-2 or TRBV6-3, the J gene TRBJ2-5, with no clear D. The CDR3 spans 13 residues. The germline V and J ends were trimmed by 2 bases and 4 bases, with 8 bases remaining between them. Germline V CDR1 and CDR2: MNHEY, SVGEGT. The CDR3, as DNA: TGTGCCAGCAGTTACCTTACTCGAGAGACCCAGTACTTC. This codes for CASSYLTRETQYF.

This rearrangement joins TRBV10-2 to TRBJ1-1; tentative D call: TRBD1 (5 bases). Trimming left V 9 bases short and J 3 bases short, with 11 bases between. CDR3 size: 12 residues. The germline gives CDR1 WSHSY, CDR2 SAAADI. The CDR3 is CASRQWDTEAFF. For the CDR3, the DNA is TGCGCCAGTAGACAGTGGGACACTGAAGCTTTCTTT.

The chain employs TRBV10-1 and TRBJ2-1, with TRBD2 identical over 10 bases. In germline, CDR1 is WNHNN, CDR2 SYGVQD (reference sequence). The CDR3 sequence is 16 residues long. V lost 6 bases, J lost 4 bases, and 9 bases stayed unmatched. The CDR3 sequence is CASRLAGLAAYNEQFF. The CDR3, as DNA: TGCGCCAGCAGGCTCGCTGGACTAGCGGCTTACAATGAGCAGTTCTTC.

This chain links TRBV7-9 with TRBJ1-2; D uncertain. CDR1 SEHNR and CDR2 FQNEAQ come from the germline V gene (reference sequence). The CDR3 contains 14 residues. Trimming took 0 bases from V and 6 from J, leaving 11 bases between them. The CDR3 here is CASSLAGGAHGYTF. The CDR3 coding sequence is TGTGCCAGCAGCTTAGCCGGCGGAGCCCATGGCTACACCTTC. The full variable domain, its missing parts supplied by reference TRBV7-9 and TRBJ1-2, is DTGVSQNPRHKITKRGQNVTFRCDPISEHNRLYWYRQTLGQGPEFLTYFQNEAQLEKSRLLSDRFSAERPKGSFSTLEIQRTEQGDSAMYLCASSLAGGAHGYTFGSGTRLTVV.

This chain links TRBV19 with TRBJ1-5; D is uncertain. The V end lost 6 bases, the J end lost 0 bases, and 6 bases lay between the germline ends. CDR1 LNHDA and CDR2 SQIVND come from the germline V gene (reference sequence). The CDR3 is 13 amino acids. CDR3 amino acids: CASRPGSNQPQHF. The CDR3 nucleotides read TGTGCCAGTAGACCGGGTAGCAATCAGCCCCAGCATTTT.

The CDR3 here is CASNPGGASGYTF. CDR3 DNA: TGTGCCAGCAATCCAGGGGGAGCGAGCGGCTACACCTTC. This rearrangement joins TRBV27 to TRBJ1-2; 7 nucleotides agree with TRBD1. V lost 7 bases and J lost 8; bases outside the gene matches: 10. This CDR3 is 13 amino acids long. CDR1 is MNHEY, CDR2 SMNVEV, per germline (reference sequence).

The rearrangement joins TRBV7-9 to TRBJ1-1, with D possibly matching TRBD1 (6 bases). V was pared by 5 bases and J by 1 base, with 17 bases between. CDR1 SEHNR and CDR2 FQNEAQ come from the germline V gene (reference sequence). This CDR3 spans 16 amino acids. The CDR3 loop reads CASSPLLGTRNTEAFF. The CDR3 bases are TGTGCCAGCAGCCCCCTCCTTGGGACAAGGAACACTGAAGCTTTCTTT.

A word on this clone: The same CDR3 also results from other DNA sequences found in this sample. This chain joins TRBV3-1 (or the pseudogene TRBV3-2) and TRBJ1-1, with 8 bases fitting TRBD1. Germline V gene sequence: CDR1 LGHDT, CDR2 YNNKEL (reference sequence). V lost 6 bases and J lost 4; bases outside the gene matches: 10. The CDR3 totals 15 residues. The CDR3 DNA is TGTGCCAGCAGACAGGGGGGGGGCGGCGCCACTGAAGCTTTCTTT. As protein: CASRQGGGGATEAFF.

This clone occurred a few times. The V gene is TRBV7-2, the J gene TRBJ1-2; the D gene is possibly TRBD1 (6 bases). The germline V and J ends were trimmed by 0 bases and 0 bases, with 8 bases remaining between them. The CDR3 runs to 15 residues. Germline V gene lookup returns CDR1 SGHTA and CDR2 FQGNSA. The CDR3 protein is CASSLAPGANYGYTF. The CDR3 nucleotides read TGTGCCAGCAGCTTAGCCCCAGGGGCTAACTATGGCTACACCTTC.

This CDR3 is CASSIEDSSSGNTIYF. CDR3 DNA: TGTGCCAGTAGTATAGAGGACAGCTCCTCTGGAAACACCATATATTTT. The chain is built from TRBV19 and TRBJ1-3, with D possibly TRBD1 on 6 matching bases. CDR3 size: 16 residues. The germline gives CDR1 LNHDA, CDR2 SQIVND (reference sequence). Trimming pared 0 bases from V and 0 bases from J, leaving 9 bases between.

CDR3 amino acids: CASGLVSSYGSRDNTEAFF. The DNA for the CDR3 is TGTGCTAGTGGTTTGGTAAGTTCCTATGGTTCCCGAGATAACACTGAAGCTTTCTTT. The chain employs TRBV12-5 and TRBJ1-1; no clear D gene. CDR1 LGHNT and CDR2 FRNRAP come from the germline V gene. The V and J ends lost 0 bases and 2 bases respectively, with 22 bases between them. The CDR3 is 19 residues long.

Only one count was recorded for this clone. V usage is TRBV4-1 and J usage is TRBJ2-2; a weak D match, TRBD2 (6 bases). The CDR3 has 16 residues. The germline V and J ends were trimmed by 0 bases and 6 bases, with 14 bases remaining between them. Germline CDR1 is MGHRA and CDR2 is YSYEKL. Here the CDR3 DNA reads TGCGCCAGCAGCCAAGATCTTGGGGGGACCCCCGGGGAGCTGTTTTTT. As protein: CASSQDLGGTPGELFF.

This rearrangement joins TRBV7-9 to TRBJ2-1; 7 bases align to TRBD1. Germline V lookup: CDR1 SEHNR, CDR2 FQNEAQ (reference sequence). Unmatched junction bases numbered 1, after V lost 1 base and J lost 10 bases. CDR3 length equals 12 residues. CDR3 sequence reads: CASSLEGGEQFF. CDR3 in DNA: TGTGCCAGCAGCTTAGAAGGGGGCGAGCAGTTCTTC.

This chain uses TRBV13 with TRBJ2-1, with 7 positions matching TRBD1. Germline CDR1 and CDR2: PRHDT and FYEKMQ (reference sequence). The CDR3 totals 14 residues. V trimming: 2 bases; J trimming: 4 bases; junction bases outside the gene matches: 2. This chain's CDR3 is CASSLPGQYNEQFF. Here the CDR3 DNA reads TGTGCCAGCAGCTTACCGGGACAGTACAATGAGCAGTTCTTC.